Detailed here is one T cell receptor beta chain. The source of roughly 2 micrograms of genomic DNA for TCR beta libraries was cryopreserved PBMCs. The source of the sample is a study of cytotoxic CD8 clonotypes in ibrutinib-treated CLL. About the study: After treatment lasting a median 12 months, range 6 to 36, response samples were collected. Mean per-sample yields comprised about 280,000 productive templates and 80,000 to 100,000 productive rearrangements.

Clones were sequenced by immunoSEQ multiplex PCR, and TCRdb holds only the in-frame ones, with some missing. Altogether hundreds of thousands of clones are present, 60% to 75% being singletons, with the ten largest covering over 15%. The V gene's germline CDR1 is SGHVS and CDR2 FNYEAQ. Trimming pared 5 bases from V and 5 bases from J, leaving 12 bases between. The CDR3 is made up of 13 amino acids. The sequence was obtained from a human donor with chronic lymphocytic leukemia. The sequences come from PBMCs, collected after 24 months of ibrutinib treatment. The chain joins TRBV7-6 to TRBJ2-5; no clear D gene. CDR3 in amino acids: CASSPGLEETQYF. The CDR3 region has the DNA TGTGCCAGCAGCCCCGGGCTGGAGGAGACCCAGTACTTC.